Each of the 9 T cell receptor beta chains below was sequenced from the same sample in a study of OX40 agonist ivuxolimab in advanced cancers. Sequencing used immunoSEQ multiplex PCR; TCRdb keeps in-frame clones, though not all of them. Here the sample spans about 58,000 clones, 87% being singletons. This specimen was CD4+ or CD8+ T cells sorted from blood, taken in a trial of the OX40 agonist ivuxolimab. The receptor set was obtained from an adult with an advanced solid tumor such as melanoma, head and neck, liver or kidney cancer.

In its sample, this clone was seen once. V usage is TRBV4-1 and J usage is TRBJ2-1; weak D call: TRBD1 (6 bases). Germline CDR1 is MGHRA and CDR2 is YSYEKL. V shed 3 bases and J shed 7 bases, with 13 bases lying between them. There are 14 residues in the CDR3. The CDR3 DNA reads as TGCGCCAGCAGCCAGGAAAAACAGGGTAATGAGCAGTTCTTC. Translated: CASSQEKQGNEQFF.

V is TRBV6-5 and J is TRBJ2-1; 10 positions match TRBD1. The junction had 4 bases not matched to a gene; V was cut back by 6 bases and J by 8 bases. The CDR3 sequence is 13 residues long. Per the germline V gene, CDR1 is MNHEY and CDR2 is SVGAGI. The CDR3 nucleotides read TGTGCCAGCAGGAGACAGGGGGCCTATGAGCAGTTCTTC. Its protein product is CASRRQGAYEQFF.

This chain uses TRBV7-2 with TRBJ1-3; D perhaps matches TRBD1 (6 bases). V lost 5 bases to trimming and J lost 4 bases, with 9 bases between them. This CDR3 has 13 residues. Germline V gene lookup returns CDR1 SGHTA and CDR2 FQGNSA. DNA for the CDR3: TGTGCCAGCAGCCCCGGGACAGGAAACACCATATATTTT. This gives the protein CASSPGTGNTIYF.

This rearrangement joins TRBV28 to TRBJ2-5; no definite D call. The DNA end favors TRBJ2-7, so the J call may be wrong. Germline lookup yields CDR1 MDHEN and CDR2 SYDVKM. CDR3 size: 14 residues. The CDR3 nucleotides read TGTGCCAGCAGTTTTCCGGACGCCTCCTACGAGCAGTACTTC. Translating it yields CASSFPDASYEQYF.

V usage is TRBV27 and J usage is TRBJ1-2; the D gene is possibly TRBD1 (5 bases). The CDR3 length is 14 residues. Germline CDR1 reads MNHEY; CDR2 reads SMNVEV (reference sequence). V lost 0 bases, J lost 6 bases, and 11 bases lay in between. The CDR3 spells CASSLSPGGDGYTF. CDR3 bases: TGTGCCAGCAGTTTATCTCCCGGGGGTGATGGCTACACCTTC.

The chain combines TRBV18 with TRBJ1-5; TRBD1 aligns across 10 bases. Germline V gene data show CDR1 as KGHSH and CDR2 as LQKENI. V gave up 5 bases and J gave up 6 bases; unmatched junction bases: 7. The CDR3 covers 15 residues. Written as DNA, the CDR3 is TGTGCCAGCTCAACGGGACAGGGGTTGAGTCAGCCCCAGCATTTT. This translates into CASSTGQGLSQPQHF.

The rearrangement links TRBV5-1 to TRBJ2-3, with 12 nucleotides matching TRBD2. Trimming removed 0 bases from V and 0 bases from J; junction bases left unmatched: 5. CDR3 length: 18 amino acids. CDR1 and CDR2 (germline): SGHRS, YFSETQ. The DNA of the CDR3 is TGCGCCAGCAGCTTGGGGACTAGCGGGGCACCTAGCACAGATACGCAGTATTTT. Protein product: CASSLGTSGAPSTDTQYF.

The sample holds one count of this clone. The chain employs TRBV29-1 and TRBJ1-1, with a possible D match to TRBD1 (5 bases). The CDR3 runs to 13 residues. V shed 0 bases and J shed 11 bases, with 16 bases lying between them. Per the germline V gene, CDR1 is SQVTM and CDR2 is ANQGSEA. CDR3 residues: CSVEDWDEAVAFF. In DNA, the CDR3 is TGCAGCGTTGAAGATTGGGACGAGGCTGTGGCTTTCTTT.

The rearrangement links TRBV30 to TRBJ1-3; D gene uncertain. Trimming took off 3 bases at V and 4 bases at J, with 10 bases between the two ends. Germline loops: CDR1 GTSNPN, CDR2 SVGIG (reference sequence). This CDR3 is 13 amino acids long. The CDR3 DNA follows: TGTGCCTGGAGGGAGGGCGGAGGAAACACCATATATTTT. Translation: CAWREGGGNTIYF.